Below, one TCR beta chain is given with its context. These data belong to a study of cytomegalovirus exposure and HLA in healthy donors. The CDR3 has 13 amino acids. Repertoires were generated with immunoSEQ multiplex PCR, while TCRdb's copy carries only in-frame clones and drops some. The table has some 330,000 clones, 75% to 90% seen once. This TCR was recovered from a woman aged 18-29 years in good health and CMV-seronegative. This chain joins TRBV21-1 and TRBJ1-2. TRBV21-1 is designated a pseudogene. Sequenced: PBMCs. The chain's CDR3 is CASSKDSPGDYTF. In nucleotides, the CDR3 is TGTGCCAGCAGCAAAGATTCCCCGGGGGACTACACCTTC.